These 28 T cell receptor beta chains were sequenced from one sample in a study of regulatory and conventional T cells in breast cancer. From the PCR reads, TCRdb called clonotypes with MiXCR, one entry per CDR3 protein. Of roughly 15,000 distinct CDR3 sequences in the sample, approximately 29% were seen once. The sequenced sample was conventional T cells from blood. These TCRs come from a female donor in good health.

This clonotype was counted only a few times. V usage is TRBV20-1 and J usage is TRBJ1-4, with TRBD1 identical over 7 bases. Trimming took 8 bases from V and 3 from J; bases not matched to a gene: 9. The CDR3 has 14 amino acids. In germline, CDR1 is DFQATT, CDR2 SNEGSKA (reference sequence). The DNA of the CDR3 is TGCAGTTCCTCCGGGGGACAGTCTAATGAAAAACTGTTTTTT. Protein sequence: CSSSGGQSNEKLFF.

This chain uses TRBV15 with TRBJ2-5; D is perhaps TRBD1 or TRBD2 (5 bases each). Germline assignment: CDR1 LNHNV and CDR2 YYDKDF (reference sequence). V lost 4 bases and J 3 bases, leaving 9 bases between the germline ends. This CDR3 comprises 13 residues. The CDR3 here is CATSKGTEETQYF. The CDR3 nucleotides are TGTGCCACCAGCAAAGGGACGGAAGAGACCCAGTACTTC.

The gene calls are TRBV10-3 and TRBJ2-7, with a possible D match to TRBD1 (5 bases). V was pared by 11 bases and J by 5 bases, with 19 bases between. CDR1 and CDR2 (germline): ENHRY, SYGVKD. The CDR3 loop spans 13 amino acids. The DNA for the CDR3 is TGTGCCTTAGCTACCGCAGGGATGCACGAGCAGTACTTC. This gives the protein CALATAGMHEQYF.

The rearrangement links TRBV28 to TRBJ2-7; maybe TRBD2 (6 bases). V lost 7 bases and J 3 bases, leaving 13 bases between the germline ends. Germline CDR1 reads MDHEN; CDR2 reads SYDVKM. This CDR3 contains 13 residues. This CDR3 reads CASNLARHYEQYF. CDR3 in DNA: TGTGCCAGCAATCTAGCGCGGCACTACGAGCAGTACTTC.

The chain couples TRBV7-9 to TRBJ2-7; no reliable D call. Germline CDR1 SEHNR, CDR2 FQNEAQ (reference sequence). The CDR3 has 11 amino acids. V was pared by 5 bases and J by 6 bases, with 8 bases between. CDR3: CASSRDFEQYF. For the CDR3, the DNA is TGTGCCAGCAGCCGAGACTTCGAGCAGTACTTC.

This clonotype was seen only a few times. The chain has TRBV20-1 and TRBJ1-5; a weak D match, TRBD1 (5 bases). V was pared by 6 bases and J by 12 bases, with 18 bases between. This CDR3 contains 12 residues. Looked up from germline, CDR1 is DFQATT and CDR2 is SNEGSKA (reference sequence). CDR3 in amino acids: CSATARQGRQHF. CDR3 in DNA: TGCAGTGCCACGGCTCGGCAGGGACGCCAGCATTTT.

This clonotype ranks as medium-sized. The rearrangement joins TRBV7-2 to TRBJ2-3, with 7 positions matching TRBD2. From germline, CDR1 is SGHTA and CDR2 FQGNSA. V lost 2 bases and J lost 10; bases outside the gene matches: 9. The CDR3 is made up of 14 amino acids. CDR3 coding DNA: TGTGCCAGCAGCTTAAAGGCGGGGGTGATACCGCAGTATTTT. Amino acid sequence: CASSLKAGVIPQYF.

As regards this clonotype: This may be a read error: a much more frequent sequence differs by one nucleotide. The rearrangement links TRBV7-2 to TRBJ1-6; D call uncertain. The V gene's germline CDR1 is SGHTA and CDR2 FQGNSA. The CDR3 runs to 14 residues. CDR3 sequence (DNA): TGTGCCAGCAACTTAGGGCCACGTAATTCACCCCTCCACTTT. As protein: CASNLGPRNSPLHF.

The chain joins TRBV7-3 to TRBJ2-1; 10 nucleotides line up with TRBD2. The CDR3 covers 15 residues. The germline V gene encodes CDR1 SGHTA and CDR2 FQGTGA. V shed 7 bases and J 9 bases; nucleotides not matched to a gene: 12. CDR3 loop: CASTLSGRADGEQFF. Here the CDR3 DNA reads TGTGCCAGCACCCTAAGCGGGAGGGCCGACGGTGAGCAGTTCTTC.

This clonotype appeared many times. The CDR3 sequence: CASSQRDRGFLDEQYF. The CDR3 DNA reads as TGCGCCAGCAGCCAGCGGGACAGGGGGTTTTTGGACGAGCAGTACTTC. The V and J genes are TRBV4-1 and TRBJ2-7; 11 bases fit TRBD1. This CDR3 has 16 amino acids. V trimming: 3 bases; J trimming: 5 bases; junction bases outside the gene matches: 9. Germline lookup yields CDR1 MGHRA and CDR2 YSYEKL.

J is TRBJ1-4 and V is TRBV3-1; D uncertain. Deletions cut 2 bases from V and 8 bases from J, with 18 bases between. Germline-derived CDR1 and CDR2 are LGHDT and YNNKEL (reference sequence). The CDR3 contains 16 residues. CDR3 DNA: TGTGCCAGCAGCCAATCCGGCTCCACCAGGAACGAAAAACTGTTTTTT. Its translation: CASSQSGSTRNEKLFF.

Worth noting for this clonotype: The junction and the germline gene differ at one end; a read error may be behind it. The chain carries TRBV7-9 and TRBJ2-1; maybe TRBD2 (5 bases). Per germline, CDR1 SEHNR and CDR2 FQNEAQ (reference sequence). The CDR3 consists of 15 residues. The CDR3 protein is CASTLLSGKNNERFF. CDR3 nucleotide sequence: TGTGCCAGTACCCTCCTGAGCGGAAAGAACAATGAGCGGTTCTTC. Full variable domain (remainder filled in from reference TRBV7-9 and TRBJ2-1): DTGVSQNPRHKITKRGQNVTFRCDPISEHNRLYWYRQTLGQGPEFLTYFQNEAQLEKSRLLSDRFSAERPKGSFSTLEIQRTEQGDSAMYLCASTLLSGKNNERFFGPGTRLTVL.

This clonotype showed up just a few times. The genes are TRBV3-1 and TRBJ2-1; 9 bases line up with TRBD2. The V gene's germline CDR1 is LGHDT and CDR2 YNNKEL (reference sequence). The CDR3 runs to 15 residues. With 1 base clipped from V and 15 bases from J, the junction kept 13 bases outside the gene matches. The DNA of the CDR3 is TGTGCCAGCAGCCAAGGACTAGCGGATATTGGTGCCTTGTTCTTC. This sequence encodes CASSQGLADIGALFF.

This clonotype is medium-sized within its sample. In DNA form, the CDR3 reads TGCGCCAGCAGCTCAGGGACCCACTCCTACGAGCAGTACTTC. Encoded protein: CASSSGTHSYEQYF. The V call is TRBV5-1, the J call TRBJ2-7, with D tentatively TRBD1 or TRBD2 (5 bases each). The CDR3 loop spans 14 amino acids. The V gene's germline CDR1 is SGHRS and CDR2 YFSETQ. V lost 3 bases, J lost 0 bases, and 10 bases lay in between.

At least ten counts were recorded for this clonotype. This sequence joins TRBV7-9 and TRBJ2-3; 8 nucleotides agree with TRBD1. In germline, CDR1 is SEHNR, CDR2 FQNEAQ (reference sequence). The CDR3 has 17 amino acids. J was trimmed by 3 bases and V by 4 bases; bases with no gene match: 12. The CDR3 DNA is TGTGCCAGCAGCTCACCCTCAGGGGGCCGTCGGACAGATACGCAGTATTTT. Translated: CASSSPSGGRRTDTQYF.

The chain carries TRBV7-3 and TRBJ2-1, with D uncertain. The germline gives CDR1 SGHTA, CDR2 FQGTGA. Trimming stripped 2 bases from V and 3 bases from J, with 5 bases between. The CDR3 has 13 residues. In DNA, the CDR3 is TGTGCCAGCAGCTTAGCCCGCTACAATGAGCAGTTCTTC. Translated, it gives CASSLARYNEQFF.

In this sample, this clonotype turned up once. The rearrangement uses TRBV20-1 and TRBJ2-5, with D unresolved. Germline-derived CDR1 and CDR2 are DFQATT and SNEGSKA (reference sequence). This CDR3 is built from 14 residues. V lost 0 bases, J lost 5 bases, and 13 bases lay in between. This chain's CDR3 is CSARDWSREETQYF. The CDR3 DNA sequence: TGCAGTGCTAGAGATTGGTCTCGTGAGGAGACCCAGTACTTC.

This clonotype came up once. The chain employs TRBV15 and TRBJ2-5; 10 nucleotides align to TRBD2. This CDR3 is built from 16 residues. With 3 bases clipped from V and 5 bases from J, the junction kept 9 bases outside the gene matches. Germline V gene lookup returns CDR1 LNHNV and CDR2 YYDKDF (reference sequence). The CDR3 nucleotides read TGTGCCACCAGCAGGGGGGCTAGCGGGAGTGGTGAGACCCAGTACTTC. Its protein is CATSRGASGSGETQYF.

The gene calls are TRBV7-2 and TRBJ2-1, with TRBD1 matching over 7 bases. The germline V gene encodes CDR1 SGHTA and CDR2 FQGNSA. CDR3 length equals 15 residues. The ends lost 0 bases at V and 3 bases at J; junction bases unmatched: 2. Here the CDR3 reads CASSLARQGYNEQFF. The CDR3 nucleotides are TGTGCCAGCAGCTTAGCGCGACAGGGCTACAATGAGCAGTTCTTC.

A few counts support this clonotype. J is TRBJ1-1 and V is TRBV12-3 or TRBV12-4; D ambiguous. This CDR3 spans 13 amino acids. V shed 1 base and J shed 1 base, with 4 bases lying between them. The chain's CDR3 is CASSLGPNTEAFF. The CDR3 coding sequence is TGTGCCAGCAGTTTAGGGCCGAACACTGAAGCTTTCTTT.

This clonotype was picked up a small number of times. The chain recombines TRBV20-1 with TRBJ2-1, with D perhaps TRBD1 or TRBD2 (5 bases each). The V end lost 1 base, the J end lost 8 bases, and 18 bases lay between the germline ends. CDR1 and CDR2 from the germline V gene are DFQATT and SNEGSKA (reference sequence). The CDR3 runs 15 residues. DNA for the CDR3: TGCAGTGCTAGAGGAATCGGGACCTCCTCCGATGAGCAGTTCTTC. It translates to CSARGIGTSSDEQFF.

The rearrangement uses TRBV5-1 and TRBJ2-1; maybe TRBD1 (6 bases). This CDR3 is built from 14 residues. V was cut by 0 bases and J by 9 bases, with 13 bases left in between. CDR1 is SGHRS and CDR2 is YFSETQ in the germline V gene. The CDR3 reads CASSLGDRHSEQFF. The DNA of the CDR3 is TGCGCCAGCAGCTTGGGTGACAGGCACAGTGAGCAGTTCTTC.

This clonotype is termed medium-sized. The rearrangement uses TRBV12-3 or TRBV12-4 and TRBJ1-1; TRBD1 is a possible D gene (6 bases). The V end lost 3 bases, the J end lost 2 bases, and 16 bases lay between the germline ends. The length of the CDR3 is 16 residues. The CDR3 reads CASSFQTGNRNTEAFF. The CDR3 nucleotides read TGTGCCAGCAGTTTCCAAACAGGGAACCGAAACACTGAAGCTTTCTTT.

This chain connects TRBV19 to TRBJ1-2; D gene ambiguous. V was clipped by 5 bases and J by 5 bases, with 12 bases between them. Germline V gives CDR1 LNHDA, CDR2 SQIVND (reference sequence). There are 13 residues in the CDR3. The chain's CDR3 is CASSALDGYGYTF. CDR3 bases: TGTGCCAGTAGTGCGTTGGACGGGTATGGCTACACCTTC.

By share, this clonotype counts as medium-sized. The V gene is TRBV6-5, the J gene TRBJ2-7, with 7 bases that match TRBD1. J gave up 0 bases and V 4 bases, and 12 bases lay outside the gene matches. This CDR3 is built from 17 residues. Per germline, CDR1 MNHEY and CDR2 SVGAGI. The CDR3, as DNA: TGTGCCAGCAGTTCAACCACAGGGGTTCTTGCCTCCTACGAGCAGTACTTC. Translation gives CASSSTTGVLASYEQYF.

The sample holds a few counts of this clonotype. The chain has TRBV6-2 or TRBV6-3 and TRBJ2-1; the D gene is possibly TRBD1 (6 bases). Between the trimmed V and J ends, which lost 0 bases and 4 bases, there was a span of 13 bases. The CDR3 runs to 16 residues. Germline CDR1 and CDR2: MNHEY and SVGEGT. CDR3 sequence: CASSYSPGVFYNEQFF. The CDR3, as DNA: TGTGCCAGCAGTTACTCGCCAGGGGTATTTTACAATGAGCAGTTCTTC.

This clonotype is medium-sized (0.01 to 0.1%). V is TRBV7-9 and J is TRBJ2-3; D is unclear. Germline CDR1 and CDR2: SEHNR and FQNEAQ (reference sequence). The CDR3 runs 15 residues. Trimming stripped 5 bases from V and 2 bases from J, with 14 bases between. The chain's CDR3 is CASSASGSSTDTQYF. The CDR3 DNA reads TGTGCCAGCAGCGCATCCGGGTCTTCCACAGATACGCAGTATTTT.

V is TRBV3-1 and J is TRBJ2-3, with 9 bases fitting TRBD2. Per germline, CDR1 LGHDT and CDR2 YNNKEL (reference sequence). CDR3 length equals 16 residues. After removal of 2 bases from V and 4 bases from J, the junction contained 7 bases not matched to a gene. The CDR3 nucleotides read TGTGCCAGCAGCCAACTAGCGGGATCCAGGGCAGATACGCAGTATTTT. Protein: CASSQLAGSRADTQYF.